The clone carrying this TCR beta chain was picked up many times. Its target is unknown. There are 15 residues in the CDR3. V was trimmed by 4 bases and J by 5 bases, leaving 15 bases between them. Germline V gene sequence: CDR1 SNHLY, CDR2 FYNNEI. RNA transcripts were the template for amplifying TCR beta CDR3 regions. The HTBI primer set was used in a first-round RT-PCR of the TCR CDR3. TCRdb called the multiplex PCR reads again in MiXCR, with one record for every CDR3 protein. The sample carries fewer than 700,000 distinct CDR3 sequences, about a sixth recorded once. This record belongs to a study of T cells in Graves' hyperthyroidism and ophthalmopathy. Across the study: Prior to any treatment, at the point of initial diagnosis, peripheral blood was collected.

General study results and limits: Ophthalmopathy stood apart from stable hyperthyroidism in a 13 V-J model.

The sequenced sample was blood. The clonotype comes from a woman aged 25 to 39 with Graves' hyperthyroidism. The chain links TRBV2 to TRBJ1-5; D ambiguous. DNA for the CDR3: TGTGCCAGCAGTGCCCCTCCGGGCCCGGATCAGCCCCAGCATTTT. Amino acid sequence: CASSAPPGPDQPQHF.